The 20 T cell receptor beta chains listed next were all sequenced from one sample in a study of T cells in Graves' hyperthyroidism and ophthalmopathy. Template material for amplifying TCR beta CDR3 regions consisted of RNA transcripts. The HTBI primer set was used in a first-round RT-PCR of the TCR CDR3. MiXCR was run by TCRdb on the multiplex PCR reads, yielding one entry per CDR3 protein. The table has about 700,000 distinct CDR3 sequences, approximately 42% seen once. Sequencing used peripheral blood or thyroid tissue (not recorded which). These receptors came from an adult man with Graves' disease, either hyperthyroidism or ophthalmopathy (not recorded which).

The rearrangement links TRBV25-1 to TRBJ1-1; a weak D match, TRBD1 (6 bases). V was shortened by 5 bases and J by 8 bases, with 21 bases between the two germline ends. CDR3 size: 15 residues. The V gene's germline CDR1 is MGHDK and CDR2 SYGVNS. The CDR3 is CASSIQGVGAAEAFF. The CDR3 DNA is TGTGCCAGCAGTATTCAGGGTGTGGGGGCCGCCGAAGCTTTCTTT.

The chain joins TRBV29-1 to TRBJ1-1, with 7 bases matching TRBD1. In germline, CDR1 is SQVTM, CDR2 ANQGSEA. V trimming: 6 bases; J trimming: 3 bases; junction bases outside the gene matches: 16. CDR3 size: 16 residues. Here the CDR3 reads CSVDRDRAEKYTEAFF. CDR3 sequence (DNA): TGCAGCGTGGACCGGGACAGAGCCGAGAAGTACACTGAAGCTTTCTTT.

CDR3 region: CATSRQGTGSQPQHF. Written as DNA, the CDR3 is TGTGCCACCAGCAGACAGGGGACAGGTTCTCAGCCCCAGCATTTT. This sequence joins TRBV15 and TRBJ1-5, with TRBD1 identical over 8 bases. Germline V gene sequence: CDR1 LNHNV, CDR2 YYDKDF (reference sequence). V was clipped by 2 bases and J by 6 bases; unmatched bases: 6. This CDR3 region has 15 residues.

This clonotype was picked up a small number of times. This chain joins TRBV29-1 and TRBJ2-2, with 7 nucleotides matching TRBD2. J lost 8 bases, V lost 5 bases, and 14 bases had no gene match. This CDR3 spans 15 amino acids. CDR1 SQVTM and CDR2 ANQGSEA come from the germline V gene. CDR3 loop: CSVRRDYPTPGELFF. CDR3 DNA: TGCAGCGTTCGACGGGACTACCCCACCCCGGGGGAGCTGTTTTTT.

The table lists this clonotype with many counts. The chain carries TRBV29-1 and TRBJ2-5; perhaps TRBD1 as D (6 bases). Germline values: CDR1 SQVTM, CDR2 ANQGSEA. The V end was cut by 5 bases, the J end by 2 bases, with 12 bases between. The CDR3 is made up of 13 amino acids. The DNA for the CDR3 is TGCAGCGTTCTTCCACAGGGTCAAGAGACCCAGTACTTC. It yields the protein CSVLPQGQETQYF.

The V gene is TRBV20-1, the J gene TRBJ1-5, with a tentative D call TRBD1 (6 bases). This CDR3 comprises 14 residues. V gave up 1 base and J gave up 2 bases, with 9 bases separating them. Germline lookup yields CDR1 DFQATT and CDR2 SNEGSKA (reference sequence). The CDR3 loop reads CSARGGGRNQPQHF. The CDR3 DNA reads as TGCAGTGCTAGAGGAGGGGGACGCAATCAGCCCCAGCATTTT.

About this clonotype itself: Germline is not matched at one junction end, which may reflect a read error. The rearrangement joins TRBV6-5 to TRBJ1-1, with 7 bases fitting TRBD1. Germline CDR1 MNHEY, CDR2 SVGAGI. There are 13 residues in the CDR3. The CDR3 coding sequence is TGTGCCATCAGTTACAGGGGTGACACTGAAGCTTTCTTT. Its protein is CAISYRGDTEAFF.

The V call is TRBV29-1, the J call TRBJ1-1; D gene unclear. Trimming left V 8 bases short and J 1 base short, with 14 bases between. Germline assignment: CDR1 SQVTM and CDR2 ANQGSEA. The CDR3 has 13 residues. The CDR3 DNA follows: TGCAGCCCCGAGCGGACCCCGAACACTGAAGCTTTCTTT. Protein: CSPERTPNTEAFF.

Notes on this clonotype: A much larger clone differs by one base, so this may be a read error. In DNA form, the CDR3 reads TGTGCCAGCGGAACGAACACCGGGGAGCTGTTTTTT. Residues: CASGTNTGELFF. V usage is TRBV9 and J usage is TRBJ2-2; D gene uncertain. V lost 7 bases, J lost 0 bases, and 4 bases lay in between. Germline loops: CDR1 SGDLS, CDR2 YYNGEE. The CDR3 covers 12 residues. Full variable domain (rest looked up from reference TRBV9 and TRBJ2-2): DSGVTQTPKHLITATGQRVTLRCSPRSGDLSVYWYQQSLDQGLQFLIQYYNGEERAKGNILERFSAQQFPDLHSELNLSSLELGDSALYFCASGTNTGELFFGEGSRLTVL.

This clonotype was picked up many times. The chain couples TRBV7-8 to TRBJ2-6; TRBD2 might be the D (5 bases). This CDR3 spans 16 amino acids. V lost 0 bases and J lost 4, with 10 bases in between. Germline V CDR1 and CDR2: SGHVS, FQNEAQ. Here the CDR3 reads CASSLATGVGANVLTF. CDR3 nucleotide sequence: TGTGCCAGCAGCTTAGCAACCGGGGTCGGGGCCAACGTCCTGACTTTC.

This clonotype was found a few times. The CDR3 loop reads CASSSEGGSYGYTF. The CDR3 DNA reads TGTGCCAGCAGCTCCGAGGGGGGTAGCTATGGCTACACCTTC. The rearrangement links TRBV7-9 to TRBJ1-2; D may be TRBD1 (6 bases). V was pared by 4 bases and J by 4 bases, with 13 bases between. CDR1 and CDR2 (germline): SEHNR, FQNEAQ (reference sequence). This CDR3 has 14 amino acids.

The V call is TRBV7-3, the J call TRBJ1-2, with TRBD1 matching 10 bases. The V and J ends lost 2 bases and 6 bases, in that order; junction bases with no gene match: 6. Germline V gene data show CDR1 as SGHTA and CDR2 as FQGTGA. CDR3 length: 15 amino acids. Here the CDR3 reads CASSLAGTGADGYTF. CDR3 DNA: TGTGCCAGCAGCTTAGCCGGGACAGGGGCGGATGGCTACACCTTC.

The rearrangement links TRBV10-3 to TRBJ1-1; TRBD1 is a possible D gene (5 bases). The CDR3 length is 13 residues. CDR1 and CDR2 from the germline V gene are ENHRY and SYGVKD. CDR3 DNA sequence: TGTGTCACAGGCGAGGTGGAGGAGGATGAAGCTTTCTTT. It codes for CVTGEVEEDEAFF.

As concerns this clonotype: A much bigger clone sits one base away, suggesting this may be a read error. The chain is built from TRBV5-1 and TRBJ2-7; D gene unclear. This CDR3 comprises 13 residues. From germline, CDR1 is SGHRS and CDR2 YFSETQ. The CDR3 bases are TGCGCCAGCGGCTTGACGGAATCCTACGAGCAGTACTTC. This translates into CASGLTESYEQYF. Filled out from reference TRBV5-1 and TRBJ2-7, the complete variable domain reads KAGVTQTPRYLIKTRGQQVTLSCSPISGHRSVSWYQQTPGQGLQFLFEYFSETQRNKGNFPGRFSGRQFSNSRSEMNVSTLELGDSALYLCASGLTESYEQYFGPGTRLTVT.

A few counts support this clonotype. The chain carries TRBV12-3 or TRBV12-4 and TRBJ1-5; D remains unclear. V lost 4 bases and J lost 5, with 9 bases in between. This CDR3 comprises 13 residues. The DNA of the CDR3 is TGTGCCAGCAGTTACCGGGAGGATCAGCCCCAGCATTTT. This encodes CASSYREDQPQHF.

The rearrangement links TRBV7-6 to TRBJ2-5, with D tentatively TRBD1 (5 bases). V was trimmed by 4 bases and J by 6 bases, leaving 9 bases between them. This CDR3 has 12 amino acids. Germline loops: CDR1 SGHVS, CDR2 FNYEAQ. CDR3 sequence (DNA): TGTGCCAGCAGCTCGCCAGGGAAGACCCAGTACTTC. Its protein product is CASSSPGKTQYF.

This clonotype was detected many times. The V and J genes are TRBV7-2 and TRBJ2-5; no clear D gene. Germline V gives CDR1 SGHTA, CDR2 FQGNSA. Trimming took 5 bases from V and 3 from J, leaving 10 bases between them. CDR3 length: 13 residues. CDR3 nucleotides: TGTGCCAGCAGCCGGGCGGATGAAGAGACCCAGTACTTC. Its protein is CASSRADEETQYF. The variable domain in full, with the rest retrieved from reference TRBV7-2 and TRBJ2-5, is GAGVSQSPSNKVTEKGKDVELRCDPISGHTALYWYRQSLGQGLEFLIYFQGNSAPDKSGLPSDRFSAERTGGSVSTLTIQRTQQEDSAVYLCASSRADEETQYFGPGTRLLVL.

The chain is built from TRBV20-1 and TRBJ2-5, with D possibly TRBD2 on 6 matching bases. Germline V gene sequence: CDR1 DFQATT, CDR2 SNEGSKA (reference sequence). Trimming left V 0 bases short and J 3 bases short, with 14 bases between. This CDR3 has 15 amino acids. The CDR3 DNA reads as TGCAGTGCTAGAGATTTTGGGACTGTGAAAGAGACCCAGTACTTC. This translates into CSARDFGTVKETQYF.

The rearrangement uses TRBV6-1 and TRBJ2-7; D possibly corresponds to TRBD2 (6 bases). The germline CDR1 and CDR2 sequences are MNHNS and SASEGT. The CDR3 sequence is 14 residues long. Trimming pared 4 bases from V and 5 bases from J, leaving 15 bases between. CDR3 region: CASSAGRRADEQYF. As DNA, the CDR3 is TGTGCCAGCAGTGCAGGGCGGAGGGCGGACGAGCAGTACTTC.

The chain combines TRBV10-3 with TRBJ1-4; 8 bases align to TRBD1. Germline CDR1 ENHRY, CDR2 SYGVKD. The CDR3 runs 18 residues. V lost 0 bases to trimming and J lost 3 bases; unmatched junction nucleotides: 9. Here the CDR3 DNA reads TGTGCCATCAGTGAGTCAGGAGGCAGGGGGCGCGCTAATGAAAAACTGTTTTTT. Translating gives CAISESGGRGRANEKLFF.